This T cell receptor (beta chain) was sequenced in a study of shared clonotypes between healthy human individuals. Study as a whole: Aged between 18 and 49, the donors were a couple of women and three men.

Measured with immunoSEQ multiplex PCR; TCRdb has only the in-frame clones, and not every one. The sample lists about 490,000 clones, roughly 78% seen once, with more than 10% in the top ten. Participating donors were healthy, HIV-negative adults free of recent acute infections or vaccinations. There are a few counts of this clone. Its antigen remains unknown. General observations from the study: In having few donors, the study represented limited genetic and exposure-history diversity.

The sequenced sample consisted of PBMCs. The receptor was derived from a woman between 35 and 50 years old in good health. Some clones in this sample may be carry-over from other donors' samples.

The CDR3, as DNA: TGTGCCAGCAGTAGGGACAGCTATGGCTACACCTTC. This translates into CASSRDSYGYTF. This chain connects TRBV28 to TRBJ1-2; 7 nucleotides align to TRBD1. The germline V gene encodes CDR1 MDHEN and CDR2 SYDVKM. Trimming at V came to 5 bases and at J to 4 bases, leaving 1 base not matched to a gene. CDR3 length equals 12 residues.